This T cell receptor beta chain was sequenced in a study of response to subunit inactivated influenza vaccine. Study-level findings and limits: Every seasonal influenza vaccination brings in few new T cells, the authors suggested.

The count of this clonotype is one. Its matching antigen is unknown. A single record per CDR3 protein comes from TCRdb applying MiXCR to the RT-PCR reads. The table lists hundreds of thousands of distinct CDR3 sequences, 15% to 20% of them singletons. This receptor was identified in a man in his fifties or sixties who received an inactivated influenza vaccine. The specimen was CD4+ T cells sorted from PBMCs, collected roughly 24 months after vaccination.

CDR3 bases: TGTGCCAGCAGTAACCCGGGTTCTGGACGGGGCACTGAAGCTTTCTTT. Its translation: CASSNPGSGRGTEAFF. The chain recombines TRBV2 with TRBJ1-1; no definite D call. V was shortened by 5 bases and J by 4 bases, with 20 bases between the two germline ends. Germline-derived CDR1 and CDR2 are SNHLY and FYNNEI. The CDR3 is 16 amino acids.